The 24 T cell receptor beta chains in this list originate from one sample, sequenced in a study of cytomegalovirus exposure and HLA in healthy donors. Primers included in the PCR were 60 Vbeta and 13 Jbeta primers. The repertoire was sequenced with immunoSEQ multiplex PCR; TCRdb's copy has only in-frame clones and lacks some. The table lists roughly 110,000 clones, about 64% of them singletons. Sequences were obtained from PBMCs. Receptors were obtained from a female donor in good health and CMV-seronegative.

The chain links TRBV11-2 to TRBJ2-5, with D perhaps matching TRBD2 (5 bases). The V and J ends lost 0 bases and 4 bases respectively, with 12 bases between them. This CDR3 has 15 residues. Germline CDR1 is SGHAT and CDR2 is FQNNGV. CDR3 residues: CASSLDPQRRETQYF. In nucleotides, the CDR3 is TGTGCCAGCAGCTTAGATCCACAGCGGAGAGAGACCCAGTACTTC.

The chain uses TRBV11-2 and TRBJ1-2; tentatively, D is TRBD1 (5 bases). V shed 5 bases and J shed 8 bases, with 15 bases lying between them. The CDR3 is made up of 13 amino acids. The germline gives CDR1 SGHAT, CDR2 FQNNGV. In DNA, the CDR3 is TGTGCCAGCAGCAGCGGGACTCGGCTGGGCTACACCTTC. This sequence encodes CASSSGTRLGYTF.

This clone was seen a handful of times. This sequence joins TRBV10-2 and TRBJ2-7, with 10 nucleotides matching TRBD1. After removal of 9 bases from V and 2 bases from J, the junction contained 4 bases not matched to a gene. Germline CDR1 is WSHSY and CDR2 is SAAADI. The length of the CDR3 is 13 residues. CDR3 nucleotide sequence: TGCGCCAGTATGGGACAGGGGCCCTACGAGCAGTACTTC. Translated, it gives CASMGQGPYEQYF.

The chain is built from TRBV30 and TRBJ2-5, with TRBD2 as a possible D gene (5 bases). Germline V CDR1 and CDR2: GTSNPN, SVGIG (reference sequence). There are 13 residues in the CDR3. The germline V and J ends were trimmed by 4 bases and 7 bases, with 16 bases remaining between them. CDR3 in amino acids: CAWKRGSRGTQYF. The DNA for the CDR3 is TGTGCCTGGAAGAGAGGTAGCCGGGGGACCCAGTACTTC.

This sequence joins TRBV10-2 and TRBJ2-1, with TRBD2 matching over 13 bases. Germline CDR1 reads WSHSY; CDR2 reads SAAADI. The CDR3 sequence is 14 residues long. The V and J ends lost 5 bases and 6 bases, in that order; junction bases with no gene match: 1. The CDR3 is CASSRLAGGNEQFF. CDR3 DNA: TGCGCCAGCAGTCGACTAGCGGGAGGCAATGAGCAGTTCTTC.

V is TRBV9 and J is TRBJ2-7; 9 positions match TRBD2. Unmatched junction bases numbered 2, after V lost 0 bases and J lost 4 bases. CDR1 and CDR2 (germline): SGDLS, YYNGEE. CDR3 length equals 14 residues. The CDR3 sequence is CASSVGGLAYEQYF. For the CDR3, the DNA is TGTGCCAGCAGCGTAGGGGGACTAGCTTACGAGCAGTACTTC.

This clone turned up a few times. This chain joins TRBV5-4 and TRBJ2-7; 8 bases fit TRBD2. Germline CDR1 is SGHNT and CDR2 is YYREEE (reference sequence). The CDR3 has 15 amino acids. V dropped 5 bases and J dropped 5; count of bases not matched to a gene: 12. In DNA form, the CDR3 reads TGTGCCAGCAGTCCCCGCGGGAGGCCCCCAGACGAGCAGTACTTC. This translates into CASSPRGRPPDEQYF. The full variable domain, completed using reference TRBV5-4 and TRBJ2-7, is ETGVTQSPTHLIKTRGQQVTLRCSSQSGHNTVSWYQQALGQGPQFIFQYYREEENGRGNFPPRFSGLQFPNYSSELNVNALELDDSALYLCASSPRGRPPDEQYFGPGTRLTVT.

The V call is TRBV5-1, the J call TRBJ2-1; 11 bases line up with TRBD2. CDR1 is SGHRS, CDR2 YFSETQ, per germline. V gave up 0 bases and J gave up 4 bases; unmatched junction bases: 0. The length of the CDR3 is 15 residues. The CDR3 sequence is CASSLGLAGYNEQFF. In nucleotides, the CDR3 is TGCGCCAGCAGCTTGGGACTAGCGGGGTACAATGAGCAGTTCTTC. Using reference TRBV5-1 and TRBJ2-1 for the parts outside the CDR3, the full variable domain is KAGVTQTPRYLIKTRGQQVTLSCSPISGHRSVSWYQQTPGQGLQFLFEYFSETQRNKGNFPGRFSGRQFSNSRSEMNVSTLELGDSALYLCASSLGLAGYNEQFFGPGTRLTVL.

This clone has a single count. The chain has TRBV11-3 and TRBJ1-3; D not resolved. Deletions cut 1 base from V and 0 bases from J, with 10 bases between. Per germline, CDR1 SGHNT and CDR2 YENEEA. This CDR3 is built from 16 residues. The CDR3, as DNA: TGTGCCAGCAGCTTAGGAGCGGGGAGCTCTGGAAACACCATATATTTT. This gives the protein CASSLGAGSSGNTIYF.

This clone was recorded once. CDR3 protein: CASSQDYINQPQHF. The CDR3 bases are TGCGCCAGCAGCCAAGATTACATAAATCAGCCCCAGCATTTT. The gene calls are TRBV4-1 and TRBJ1-5; D is unclear. From germline, CDR1 is MGHRA and CDR2 YSYEKL. The length of the CDR3 is 14 residues. Trimming removed 0 bases at V and 4 bases at J, with 7 bases between.

In its sample, this clone was seen many times. CDR3 coding DNA: TGTGCCAGCTCACCACTTCCAGGGGGGTCGAACACCGGGGAGCTGTTTTTT. Protein: CASSPLPGGSNTGELFF. The chain is built from TRBV18 and TRBJ2-2; D might be TRBD1 (7 bases). From germline, CDR1 is KGHSH and CDR2 LQKENI. V was cut by 1 base and J by 0 bases, with 12 bases left in between. The CDR3 length is 17 residues.

The chain is built from TRBV30 and TRBJ1-1; D is perhaps TRBD1 (6 bases). Germline-derived CDR1 and CDR2 are GTSNPN and SVGIG (reference sequence). V lost 2 bases and J lost 0, with 19 bases in between. There are 17 residues in the CDR3. DNA for the CDR3: TGTGCCTGGAGTAAAGATACAGGGAACACTATGAACACTGAAGCTTTCTTT. Protein sequence: CAWSKDTGNTMNTEAFF.

The chain carries TRBV7-2 and TRBJ1-1, with 12 positions matching TRBD1. The V gene's germline CDR1 is SGHTA and CDR2 FQGNSA. V gave up 5 bases and J gave up 4 bases; unmatched junction bases: 2. The CDR3 has 14 residues. The CDR3 is CASSGTGGLTEAFF. CDR3 nucleotide sequence: TGTGCCAGCAGCGGGACAGGGGGCCTCACTGAAGCTTTCTTT.

CDR3 amino acids: CASSVLGTRGETQYF. CDR3 coding DNA: TGTGCCAGCAGTGTACTGGGGACAAGGGGAGAGACCCAGTACTTC. This chain connects TRBV6-1 to TRBJ2-5, with a weak D call TRBD1 (6 bases). The CDR3 consists of 15 residues. CDR1 is MNHNS and CDR2 is SASEGT in the germline V gene. V dropped 4 bases and J dropped 4 bases, with 16 bases sitting between them.

This chain uses TRBV5-5 with TRBJ2-7, with 8 bases fitting TRBD2. The CDR3 is 15 amino acids. The J segment lost 0 bases and the V segment lost 4 bases, leaving 6 bases of the junction unmatched. Germline loops: CDR1 SGHKS, CDR2 YYEKEE (reference sequence). CDR3 sequence: CASSTREDPSYEQYF. DNA of the CDR3: TGTGCCAGCAGCACGCGGGAGGACCCCTCCTACGAGCAGTACTTC.

The chain couples TRBV19 to TRBJ2-7; D unclear. From germline, CDR1 is LNHDA and CDR2 SQIVND (reference sequence). Trimming shortened V by 5 bases and J by 0 bases, and 11 bases separated the two germline ends. The CDR3 has 14 residues. As DNA, the CDR3 is TGTGCCAGTAGTTCACAGTTAAACTCCTACGAGCAGTACTTC. The encoded protein is CASSSQLNSYEQYF. Complete variable domain (other parts from reference TRBV19 and TRBJ2-7): DGGITQSPKYLFRKEGQNVTLSCEQNLNHDAMYWYRQDPGQGLRLIYYSQIVNDFQKGDIAEGYSVSREKKESFPLTVTSAQKNPTAFYLCASSSQLNSYEQYFGPGTRLTVT.

J is TRBJ1-5 and V is TRBV27; a possible D gene is TRBD1 (5 bases). V shed 6 bases and J shed 6 bases, with 21 bases lying between them. The CDR3 sequence is 16 residues long. CDR1 is MNHEY and CDR2 is SMNVEV in the germline V gene (reference sequence). The CDR3 DNA follows: TGTGCCAGCAGGGGTCTAGGGGAGGCCTTCGTTCAGCCCCAGCATTTT. It encodes CASRGLGEAFVQPQHF.

This sequence joins TRBV11-2 and TRBJ1-1, with D possibly TRBD1 on 5 matching bases. Germline lookup yields CDR1 SGHAT and CDR2 FQNNGV. The CDR3 spans 15 residues. The V and J ends lost 3 bases and 0 bases respectively, with 11 bases between them. In DNA, the CDR3 is TGTGCCAGCAGCTTCGGACACCGGCTGAACACTGAAGCTTTCTTT. Protein product: CASSFGHRLNTEAFF.

This clone turned up a few times. In the same sample, other DNA sequences code for this CDR3. The chain recombines TRBV5-4 with TRBJ1-2; the match to TRBD1 covers 9 bases. The CDR3 totals 13 residues. The germline V gene has CDR1 SGHNT and CDR2 YYREEE (reference sequence). V was clipped by 4 bases and J by 5 bases; unmatched bases: 3. The CDR3 nucleotides read TGTGCCAGCAGCCCCGACAGGGGGTATGGCTACACCTTC. Its translation is CASSPDRGYGYTF.

This rearrangement joins TRBV30 to TRBJ1-2, with D maybe TRBD1 (6 bases). The V gene's germline CDR1 is GTSNPN and CDR2 SVGIG (reference sequence). The CDR3 sequence is 13 residues long. V lost 3 bases and J lost 4, with 12 bases in between. The CDR3 bases are TGTGCCTGGAGCCTACAGGGCTCCTATGGCTACACCTTC. This translates into CAWSLQGSYGYTF.

This clone was picked up one time. This chain connects TRBV7-3 to TRBJ2-7, with no clear D. V lost 1 base and J 0 bases, leaving 7 bases between the germline ends. Germline lookup yields CDR1 SGHTA and CDR2 FQGTGA. The CDR3 consists of 14 residues. The CDR3 sequence is CASSLSGNSYEQYF. In DNA, the CDR3 is TGTGCCAGCAGCTTAAGCGGAAACTCCTACGAGCAGTACTTC.

This chain links TRBV28 with TRBJ1-4; D is undetermined. Trimming stripped 5 bases from V and 8 bases from J, with 12 bases between. This CDR3 has 13 residues. Germline-derived CDR1 and CDR2 are MDHEN and SYDVKM. The CDR3 here is CASSPGLEEKLFF. CDR3 nucleotide sequence: TGTGCCAGCAGTCCCGGACTGGAAGAAAAACTGTTTTTT.

The V and J genes are TRBV11-3 and TRBJ1-2; D uncertain. In germline, CDR1 is SGHNT, CDR2 YENEEA. V was cut by 5 bases and J by 8 bases, with 15 bases left in between. CDR3 length equals 13 residues. CDR3 in amino acids: CASSDVGEAGYTF. DNA of the CDR3: TGTGCCAGCAGCGACGTCGGGGAGGCGGGCTACACCTTC.

In this sample, this clone turned up once. V usage is TRBV27 and J usage is TRBJ2-7; 10 bases align to TRBD2. The CDR3 loop spans 15 amino acids. Per germline, CDR1 MNHEY and CDR2 SMNVEV (reference sequence). Trimming removed 4 bases from V and 0 bases from J; junction bases left unmatched: 3. CDR3 nucleotides: TGTGCCAGCAGTTCCGGGACTAGCGTCTCCTACGAGCAGTACTTC. Its translation is CASSSGTSVSYEQYF.